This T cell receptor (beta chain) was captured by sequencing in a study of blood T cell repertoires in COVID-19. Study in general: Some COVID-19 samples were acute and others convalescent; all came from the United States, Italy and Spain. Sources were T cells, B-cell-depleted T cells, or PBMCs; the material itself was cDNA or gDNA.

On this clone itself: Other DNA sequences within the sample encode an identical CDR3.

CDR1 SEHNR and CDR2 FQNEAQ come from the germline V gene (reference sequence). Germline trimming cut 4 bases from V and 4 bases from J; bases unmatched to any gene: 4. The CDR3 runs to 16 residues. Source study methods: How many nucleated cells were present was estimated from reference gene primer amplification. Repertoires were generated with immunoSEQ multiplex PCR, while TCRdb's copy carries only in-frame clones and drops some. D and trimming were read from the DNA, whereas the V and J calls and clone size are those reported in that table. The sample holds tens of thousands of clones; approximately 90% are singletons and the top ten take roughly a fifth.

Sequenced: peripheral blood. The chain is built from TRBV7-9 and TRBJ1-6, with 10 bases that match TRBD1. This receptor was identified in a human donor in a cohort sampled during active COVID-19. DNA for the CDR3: TGTGCCAGCAGCTCGGGACAGGGGTTTTATAATTCACCCCTCCACTTT. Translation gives CASSSGQGFYNSPLHF.